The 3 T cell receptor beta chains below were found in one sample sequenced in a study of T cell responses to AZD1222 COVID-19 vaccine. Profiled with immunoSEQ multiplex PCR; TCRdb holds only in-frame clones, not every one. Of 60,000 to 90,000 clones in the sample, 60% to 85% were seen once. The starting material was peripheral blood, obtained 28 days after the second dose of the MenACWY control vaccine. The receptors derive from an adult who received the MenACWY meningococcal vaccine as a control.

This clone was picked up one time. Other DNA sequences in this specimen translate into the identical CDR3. CDR3 DNA: TGTGCCAGCTCACTTAGGGAGAACACTGAAGCTTTCTTT. This sequence encodes CASSLRENTEAFF. The chain joins TRBV18 to TRBJ1-1; D not resolved. Germline values: CDR1 KGHSH, CDR2 LQKENI. This CDR3 region has 13 residues. V was clipped by 4 bases and J by 1 base, with 7 bases between them.

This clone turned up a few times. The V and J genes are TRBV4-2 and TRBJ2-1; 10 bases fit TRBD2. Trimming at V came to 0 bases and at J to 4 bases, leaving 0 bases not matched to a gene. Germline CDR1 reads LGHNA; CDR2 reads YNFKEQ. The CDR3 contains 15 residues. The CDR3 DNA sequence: TGTGCCAGCAGCCAAGATAGCGGGGGGTACAATGAGCAGTTCTTC. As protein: CASSQDSGGYNEQFF.

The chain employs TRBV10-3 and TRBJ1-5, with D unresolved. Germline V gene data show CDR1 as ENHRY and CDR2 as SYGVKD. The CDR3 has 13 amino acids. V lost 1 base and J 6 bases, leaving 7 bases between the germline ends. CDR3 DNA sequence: TGTGCCATCAGTGAGTTGCCGGGTCAGCCCCAGCATTTT. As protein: CAISELPGQPQHF.